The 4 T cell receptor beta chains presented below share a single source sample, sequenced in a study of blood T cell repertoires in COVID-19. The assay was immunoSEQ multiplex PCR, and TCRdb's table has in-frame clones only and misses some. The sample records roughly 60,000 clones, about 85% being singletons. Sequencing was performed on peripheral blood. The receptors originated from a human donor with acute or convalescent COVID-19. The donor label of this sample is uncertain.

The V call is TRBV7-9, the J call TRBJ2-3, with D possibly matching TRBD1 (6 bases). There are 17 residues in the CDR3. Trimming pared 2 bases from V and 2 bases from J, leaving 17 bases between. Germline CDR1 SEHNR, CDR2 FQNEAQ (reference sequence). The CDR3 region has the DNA TGTGCCAGCAGCTTAAAAGCGACCGGACAGCTCACAGATACGCAGTATTTT. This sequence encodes CASSLKATGQLTDTQYF.

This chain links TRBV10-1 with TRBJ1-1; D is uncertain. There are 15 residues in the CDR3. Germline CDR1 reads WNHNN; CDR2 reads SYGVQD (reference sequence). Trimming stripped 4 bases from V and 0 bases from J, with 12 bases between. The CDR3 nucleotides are TGCGCCAGCAGTGTAGGAGGGCCCATGAACACTGAAGCTTTCTTT. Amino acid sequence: CASSVGGPMNTEAFF.

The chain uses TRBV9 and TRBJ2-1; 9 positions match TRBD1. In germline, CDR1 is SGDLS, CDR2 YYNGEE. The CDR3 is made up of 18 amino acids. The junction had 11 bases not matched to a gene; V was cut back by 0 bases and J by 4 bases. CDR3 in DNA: TGTGCCAGCAGCGTAGCTCCGGGGACAGGGACCTTATACAATGAGCAGTTCTTC. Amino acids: CASSVAPGTGTLYNEQFF.

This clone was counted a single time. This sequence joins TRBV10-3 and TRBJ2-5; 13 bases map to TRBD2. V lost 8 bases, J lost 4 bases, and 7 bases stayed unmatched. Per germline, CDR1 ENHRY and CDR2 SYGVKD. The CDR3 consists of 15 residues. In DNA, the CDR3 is TGTGCCATCGCCGGGACTAGCGGGATGGCAGAGACCCAGTACTTC. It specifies CAIAGTSGMAETQYF.